These T cell receptor beta chains were read from a single sample in a study of cytomegalovirus exposure and HLA in healthy donors. Assay used: immunoSEQ multiplex PCR; TCRdb lists only in-frame clones, some missing. The table has approximately 130,000 clones, roughly four fifths seen once. The sequencing sample was made of PBMCs. These receptors were collected from a man aged 18 to 30 in good health and CMV-seronegative. The conserved cysteine and the conserved F or W are not part of the CDR3 here. The size entry is marked missing in some rows and otherwise reads once, few, many or a size class.

clone size: NA; V gene: TRBV4-3; CDR3 protein: ASSQDLPAGLSWGETQY
clone size: NA; V gene: TRBV6-6; CDR3 protein: ASTAFLGVWGYT
clone size: NA; V gene: TRBV27; CDR3 protein: ASRENELYEQY
clone size: NA; V gene: TRBV5-6; CDR3 protein: ASSSLSGTQVYEQY
clone size: NA; V gene: TRBV4-3; CDR3 protein: ASSQEEEGSGNTIY
clone size: NA; V gene: TRBV6-5; CDR3 protein: ASTELMNTEAF
clone size: NA; V gene: TRBV11-2; CDR3 protein: ASSSPLGNTGELF
clone size: NA; V gene: TRBV4-2; CDR3 protein: ASSQETGNSPLH
clone size: NA; V gene: TRBV27; CDR3 protein: ASSSAGTGGRYGYT
clone size: NA; V gene: TRBV21-1; CDR3 protein: ASSPIDAGGYNEQF
clone size: NA; V gene: TRBV7-8; CDR3 protein: ASADSGTQQY
clone size: NA; V gene: TRBV5-1; CDR3 protein: ASSERRDRNYGYT
clone size: once; V gene: TRBV19; CDR3 protein: ASSPPAGSSSYEQY
clone size: few; V gene: TRBV9; CDR3 protein: ASRRATEDTQY
clone size: once; V gene: TRBV23-1; CDR3 protein: ASSPSPGQAAKNIQY
clone size: NA; V gene: TRBV5-4; CDR3 protein: ASSRLTGGNTEAF
clone size: few; V gene: TRBV13; CDR3 protein: ASSLGKTEAF
clone size: NA; V gene: TRBV6-5; CDR3 protein: ASSYSGGGYT
clone size: NA; V gene: TRBV5-6; CDR3 protein: ASSFPGTEPYEQY
clone size: NA; V gene: TRBV4-2; CDR3 protein: ASSQWTSGSDTQY
clone size: NA; V gene: TRBV29-1; CDR3 protein: SVEGLENIQY
clone size: NA; V gene: TRBV28; CDR3 protein: ASSLMGTATNEKLF
clone size: NA; V gene: TRBV5-1; CDR3 protein: ASRPDRAKGEAF
clone size: few; V gene: TRBV10-3; CDR3 protein: AISPGQRNTEAF
clone size: NA; V gene: TRBV9; CDR3 protein: ASSLSGTITDTQY
clone size: NA; V gene: TRBV29-1; CDR3 protein: SVDHGGTEAF
clone size: NA; V gene: TRBV5-1; CDR3 protein: ASSPGVGGNTIY
clone size: NA; V gene: TRBV4-3; CDR3 protein: ASSQDLAGGTDTQY
clone size: once; V gene: TRBV9; CDR3 protein: ASSGDKTGFYGYT
clone size: NA; V gene: TRBV9; CDR3 protein: ASSVGIGTGVNTEAF
clone size: NA; V gene: TRBV13; CDR3 protein: ASSLDTINSPLH
clone size: NA; V gene: TRBV18; CDR3 protein: ASSHITEKRNTIY
clone size: NA; V gene: TRBV4-2; CDR3 protein: ASSHYSPRDRGPANEKLF
clone size: NA; V gene: TRBV7-9; CDR3 protein: SSSLDALGATYGYT
clone size: NA; V gene: TRBV7-2; CDR3 protein: ASSPVAQGRTGNTIY
clone size: NA; V gene: TRBV9; CDR3 protein: ASSVEAGYNEQF
clone size: NA; V gene: TRBV6-5; CDR3 protein: ASSSGGLDEQY
clone size: NA; V gene: TRBV11-3; CDR3 protein: ASSKGAGGPTDTQY
clone size: NA; V gene: TRBV28; CDR3 protein: ASSAYKGQGEGNEQY
clone size: NA; V gene: TRBV19; CDR3 protein: ASSMLSGGLGNQPQH
clone size: NA; V gene: TRBV9; CDR3 protein: ASSGQGFNSPLH
clone size: NA; V gene: TRBV5-1; CDR3 protein: ASREPSSGTYEQY
clone size: NA; V gene: TRBV6-5; CDR3 protein: ASSFRDRGNYGYT
clone size: NA; V gene: TRBV7-9; CDR3 protein: ASSLSRGSGNTIY
clone size: NA; V gene: TRBV18; CDR3 protein: ASSGTGASYEQY
clone size: NA; V gene: TRBV4-2; CDR3 protein: ASSQDVRTDSSNYGYT
clone size: NA; V gene: TRBV7-9; CDR3 protein: ASSLGLDEQY